This passage covers 18 T cell receptor beta chains from one sample sequenced in a study of blood T cell repertoires in COVID-19. The assay was immunoSEQ multiplex PCR, and TCRdb's table has in-frame clones only and misses some. This sample has approximately 160,000 clones, with roughly 80% found just once. Sequencing was carried out using PBMCs or T cells enriched from blood (not recorded which). These receptor sequences come from a woman between 45 and 60 years old who had recovered from COVID-19.

V gene TRBV19 combines with J gene TRBJ1-1, with TRBD1 matching 7 bases. V shed 5 bases and J 6 bases; nucleotides not matched to a gene: 15. There are 16 residues in the CDR3. Germline V lookup: CDR1 LNHDA, CDR2 SQIVND (reference sequence). The CDR3 DNA is TGTGCCAGTAGTCAATTCTTAGGGACAGCATCTTCTGAAGCTTTCTTT. Translating gives CASSQFLGTASSEAFF.

In this sample, this clone turned up a few times. V gene TRBV7-9 combines with J gene TRBJ1-1; weak D call: TRBD1 (5 bases). Deletions cut 5 bases from V and 2 bases from J, with 9 bases between. Germline V gene data show CDR1 as SEHNR and CDR2 as FQNEAQ (reference sequence). CDR3 size: 13 residues. The CDR3 nucleotides read TGTGCCAGCAGCCCGACAGCTAACACTGAAGCTTTCTTT. Translating gives CASSPTANTEAFF.

This chain links TRBV7-2 with TRBJ2-3, with 14 bases that match TRBD2. Trimming cost V 5 bases and J 4 bases; bases outside gene matches: 8. The germline V gene has CDR1 SGHTA and CDR2 FQGNSA. The CDR3 spans 17 residues. The CDR3 coding sequence is TGTGCCAGCAGCCGCGGGACTAGCGGGGGTGCGGCAGATACGCAGTATTTT. It specifies CASSRGTSGGAADTQYF.

The CDR3 sequence: CASSQEWESTEAFF. The CDR3 bases are TGTGCCAGCAGCCAAGAGTGGGAGTCCACTGAAGCTTTCTTT. The J gene is TRBJ1-1, the V gene TRBV4-2, with D unresolved. V dropped 0 bases and J dropped 4 bases, with 9 bases sitting between them. The CDR3 loop spans 14 amino acids. Per germline, CDR1 LGHNA and CDR2 YNFKEQ.

This chain joins TRBV3-1 (or the pseudogene TRBV3-2) and TRBJ1-2, with a tentative D call TRBD1 (5 bases). The germline V gene has CDR1 LGHDT and CDR2 YNNKEL (reference sequence). V lost 1 base and J lost 7, with 7 bases in between. The CDR3 consists of 12 residues. This CDR3 reads CASSQGGAGYTF. CDR3 bases: TGTGCCAGCAGCCAAGGCGGGGCTGGCTACACCTTC.

This rearrangement joins TRBV7-2 to TRBJ2-1; 7 bases match TRBD2. The V and J ends lost 4 bases and 4 bases, in that order; junction bases with no gene match: 4. Germline CDR1 and CDR2: SGHTA and FQGNSA. The CDR3 sequence is 14 residues long. The CDR3 nucleotides read TGTGCCAGCAGCTCCCAAGCGGGATACAATGAGCAGTTCTTC. Protein: CASSSQAGYNEQFF.

This rearrangement joins TRBV2 to TRBJ1-1; D is unclear. The CDR3 runs 13 residues. Trimming shortened V by 4 bases and J by 1 base, and 7 bases separated the two germline ends. Germline loops: CDR1 SNHLY, CDR2 FYNNEI. The CDR3 DNA sequence: TGTGCCAGCAGTGGCGCGGGGAACACTGAAGCTTTCTTT. It is translated as CASSGAGNTEAFF.

J is TRBJ2-1 and V is TRBV6-5, with a possible D match to TRBD1 (6 bases). V lost 6 bases and J lost 4, with 10 bases in between. Per the germline V gene, CDR1 is MNHEY and CDR2 is SVGAGI. This CDR3 has 13 residues. CDR3 sequence: CASSIRGYNEQFF. In DNA form, the CDR3 reads TGTGCCAGCAGCATCAGGGGTTACAATGAGCAGTTCTTC.

The chain carries TRBV19 and TRBJ2-5; the D is unclear. V was cut by 5 bases and J by 7 bases, with 14 bases left in between. Germline CDR1 reads LNHDA; CDR2 reads SQIVND (reference sequence). This CDR3 comprises 13 residues. The DNA of the CDR3 is TGTGCCAGTAGTCGTCTAGTCGGAACGACCCAGTACTTC. Translation gives CASSRLVGTTQYF.

The chain employs TRBV28 and TRBJ1-3; possibly TRBD1 for D (5 bases). Per germline, CDR1 MDHEN and CDR2 SYDVKM. This CDR3 has 15 amino acids. With 3 bases removed from V and 0 bases from J, the gap between germline ends came to 9 bases. CDR3 residues: CASSLGGDSGNTIYF. CDR3 in DNA: TGTGCCAGCAGTTTGGGGGGGGACTCTGGAAACACCATATATTTT.

The chain recombines TRBV19 with TRBJ2-1; the D gene is possibly TRBD1 (6 bases). V was shortened by 9 bases and J by 0 bases, with 15 bases between the two germline ends. CDR1 and CDR2 from the germline V gene are LNHDA and SQIVND (reference sequence). CDR3 length: 15 amino acids. CDR3 region: CASENRVSSYNEQFF. DNA for the CDR3: TGTGCCAGCGAGAACAGGGTGAGCTCCTACAATGAGCAGTTCTTC.

V gene TRBV10-3 combines with J gene TRBJ2-2, with 11 nucleotides matching TRBD1. CDR3 length: 18 amino acids. With V trimmed by 2 bases and J by 0 bases, 5 bases remained unmatched. Germline V gene data show CDR1 as ENHRY and CDR2 as SYGVKD. Written as DNA, the CDR3 is TGTGCCATCAGTGAGAGGGACAGGGGGTTCGCGAACACCGGGGAGCTGTTTTTT. Translation: CAISERDRGFANTGELFF.

The chain employs TRBV11-2 and TRBJ2-2, with D possibly TRBD2 on 6 matching bases. V lost 6 bases and J 0 bases, leaving 11 bases between the germline ends. Per germline, CDR1 SGHAT and CDR2 FQNNGV. The CDR3 consists of 15 residues. The CDR3 spells CASRRSGTNTGELFF. The DNA of the CDR3 is TGTGCCAGCAGACGTAGCGGAACGAACACCGGGGAGCTGTTTTTT.

As concerns this clone: This sample includes further DNA sequences coding for the same CDR3. The gene calls are TRBV7-9 and TRBJ1-2; D remains ambiguous. This CDR3 spans 12 amino acids. V was trimmed by 3 bases and J by 5 bases, leaving 7 bases between them. Per germline, CDR1 SEHNR and CDR2 FQNEAQ (reference sequence). The CDR3 DNA follows: TGTGCCAGCAGCTTGGGAGGGTATGGCTACACCTTC. It is translated as CASSLGGYGYTF. The full variable domain, rest sourced from reference TRBV7-9 and TRBJ1-2, is DTGVSQNPRHKITKRGQNVTFRCDPISEHNRLYWYRQTLGQGPEFLTYFQNEAQLEKSRLLSDRFSAERPKGSFSTLEIQRTEQGDSAMYLCASSLGGYGYTFGSGTRLTVV.

The chain uses TRBV19 and TRBJ2-2, with no clear D. CDR3 length: 12 residues. From germline, CDR1 is LNHDA and CDR2 SQIVND (reference sequence). Between the trimmed V and J ends, which lost 7 bases and 2 bases, there was a span of 5 bases. This CDR3 is CASNINTGELFF. CDR3 sequence (DNA): TGTGCCAGTAACATCAACACCGGGGAGCTGTTTTTT.

V gene TRBV7-3 combines with J gene TRBJ2-1; no clear D. Looked up from germline, CDR1 is SGHTA and CDR2 is FQGTGA. The CDR3 runs to 14 residues. The germline V and J ends were trimmed by 5 bases and 5 bases, with 13 bases remaining between them. In nucleotides, the CDR3 is TGTGCCAGCAGCCCCTTTGCAGCGAACAATGAGCAGTTCTTC. This gives the protein CASSPFAANNEQFF.

The gene calls are TRBV28 and TRBJ1-2; D possibly corresponds to TRBD1 (5 bases). The CDR3 totals 18 residues. Germline lookup yields CDR1 MDHEN and CDR2 SYDVKM. V gave up 1 base and J gave up 5 bases, with 23 bases separating them. The CDR3 nucleotides are TGTGCCAGCAGTTTATATCTTCTTCGGCCAGGGCAAACGTATGGCTACACCTTC. It translates to CASSLYLLRPGQTYGYTF.

The rearrangement uses TRBV27 and TRBJ1-3; tentative D call: TRBD1 (6 bases). Between the trimmed V and J ends, which lost 8 bases and 0 bases, there was a span of 14 bases. The CDR3 is made up of 15 amino acids. Germline CDR1 MNHEY, CDR2 SMNVEV (reference sequence). DNA of the CDR3: TGTGCCAGCGGGGCAACAGGGTCCTCTGGAAACACCATATATTTT. Its translation: CASGATGSSGNTIYF.